These 31 T cell receptor beta chains were all obtained from the same sample, sequenced in a study of CD8 T cells in ankylosing spondylitis (dated by TCRdb to between 2016 and 2019). The library was made by 5' RACE. These reads were obtained on an Illumina HiSeq 2500. The public reads were reprocessed in TCRdb via fastp at Q25 and MiXCR, keeping in-frame beta chains. All rows with the same CDR3 protein become a single entry with the most common DNA and genes. The sample table lists 250,000 to 400,000 distinct CDR3 sequences, around 10% of them with a count of one. The top ten clonotypes cover around 10% of the sample. Material for sequencing was blood, either unsorted or a sorted T cell fraction (not recorded which). The receptors were gathered from a female donor with ankylosing spondylitis or in good health (not recorded which).

Only a few counts were recorded for this clonotype. The rearrangement links TRBV20-1 to TRBJ2-7, with 8 bases fitting TRBD2. V trimming: 0 bases; J trimming: 6 bases; junction bases outside the gene matches: 7. The CDR3 contains 14 residues. Germline assignment: CDR1 DFQATT and CDR2 SNEGSKA (reference sequence). Written as DNA, the CDR3 is TGCAGTGCTAGAGATCCGGGAGGGCCAGGCGAGCAGTACTTC. Translated: CSARDPGGPGEQYF.

This clonotype has ten or more counts. V and J are TRBV7-2 and TRBJ1-2; D is undetermined. The CDR3 has 14 amino acids. V was cut by 5 bases and J by 0 bases, with 10 bases left in between. Per the germline V gene, CDR1 is SGHTA and CDR2 is FQGNSA. For the CDR3, the DNA is TGTGCCAGCAGCCTTACCGAAGCTAACTATGGCTACACCTTC. This codes for CASSLTEANYGYTF. The full variable domain, in which reference TRBV7-2 and TRBJ1-2 provide the parts outside the CDR3, is GAGVSQSPSNKVTEKGKDVELRCDPISGHTALYWYRQSLGQGLEFLIYFQGNSAPDKSGLPSDRFSAERTGGSVSTLTIQRTQQEDSAVYLCASSLTEANYGYTFGSGTRLTVV.

This clonotype came up many times. This chain links TRBV20-1 with TRBJ1-4; 8 bases are a match to TRBD1. V lost 6 bases and J lost 4; bases outside the gene matches: 10. Germline lookup yields CDR1 DFQATT and CDR2 SNEGSKA (reference sequence). This CDR3 region has 15 residues. The CDR3 nucleotides are TGCAGTGCCCCTACTCCGGGACAGGATAATGAAAAACTGTTTTTT. This translates into CSAPTPGQDNEKLFF.

This clonotype was seen repeatedly, ten times or more. The rearrangement links TRBV28 to TRBJ2-1; D possibly corresponds to TRBD1 (5 bases). Between the trimmed V and J ends, which lost 8 bases and 7 bases, there was a span of 24 bases. The CDR3 has 16 residues. Germline-derived CDR1 and CDR2 are MDHEN and SYDVKM. CDR3 in DNA: TGTGCCAGCTTAAGACCAGGGCAAAGGGTGGGTAATGAGCAGTTCTTC. It translates to CASLRPGQRVGNEQFF. The full variable domain, rest sourced from reference TRBV28 and TRBJ2-1, is DVKVTQSSRYLVKRTGEKVFLECVQDMDHENMFWYRQDPGLGLRLIYFSYDVKMKEKGDIPEGYSVSREKKERFSLILESASTNQTSMYLCASLRPGQRVGNEQFFGPGTRLTVL.

This clonotype was observed many times. The rearrangement uses TRBV5-1 and TRBJ2-2; D may be TRBD1 (5 bases). The germline CDR1 and CDR2 sequences are SGHRS and YFSETQ. This CDR3 spans 14 amino acids. Trimming shortened V by 2 bases and J by 6 bases, and 11 bases separated the two germline ends. The CDR3 here is CASSLQAEAGELFF. The DNA of the CDR3 is TGCGCCAGCAGCTTACAGGCCGAAGCCGGGGAGCTGTTTTTT.

This clonotype appeared many times. V is TRBV5-1 and J is TRBJ2-7, with 7 nucleotides matching TRBD1. The CDR3 runs to 14 residues. Germline assignment: CDR1 SGHRS and CDR2 YFSETQ. The J segment lost 3 bases and the V segment lost 0 bases, leaving 3 bases of the junction unmatched. In nucleotides, the CDR3 is TGCGCCAGCAGCTTGGGACAGGGTGGCTACGAGCAGTACTTC. It specifies CASSLGQGGYEQYF.

This chain connects TRBV10-3 to TRBJ2-2, with D maybe TRBD1 (6 bases). Germline V gene lookup returns CDR1 ENHRY and CDR2 SYGVKD. Between the trimmed V and J ends, which lost 10 bases and 0 bases, there was a span of 12 bases. The length of the CDR3 is 14 residues. CDR3 in DNA: TGTGCCACACGGGACACCTCGAACACCGGGGAGCTGTTTTTT. It translates to CATRDTSNTGELFF.

The gene calls are TRBV3-1 and TRBJ2-7; D is ambiguous. This CDR3 spans 14 amino acids. Germline V gene lookup returns CDR1 LGHDT and CDR2 YNNKEL (reference sequence). V gave up 0 bases and J gave up 1 base, with 7 bases separating them. CDR3 DNA: TGTGCCAGCAGCCAAGATCTGACGTCCTACGAGCAGTACTTC. Protein sequence: CASSQDLTSYEQYF.

This clonotype was found many times. The chain has TRBV27 and TRBJ2-7; maybe TRBD2 (6 bases). V gave up 2 bases and J gave up 6 bases, with 8 bases separating them. Germline V gene lookup returns CDR1 MNHEY and CDR2 SMNVEV (reference sequence). The CDR3 is 12 residues long. CDR3 DNA: TGTGCCAGCAGTTTACGGGGGAGCGAGCAGTACTTC. Translated: CASSLRGSEQYF.

The chain carries TRBV29-1 and TRBJ2-6; 9 nucleotides align to TRBD1. J lost 3 bases, V lost 1 base, and 4 bases had no gene match. Germline-derived CDR1 and CDR2 are SQVTM and ANQGSEA. This CDR3 contains 16 residues. The CDR3 region is CSVEAYRGRGANVLTF. The CDR3 region has the DNA TGCAGCGTTGAAGCCTACAGGGGGCGTGGGGCCAACGTCCTGACTTTC. The full variable domain, its missing parts supplied by reference TRBV29-1 and TRBJ2-6, is SAVISQKPSRDICQRGTSLTIQCQVDSQVTMMFWYRQQPGQSLTLIATANQGSEATYESGFVIDKFPISRPNLTFSTLTVSNMSPEDSSIYLCSVEAYRGRGANVLTFGAGSRLTVL.

In its sample, this clonotype was seen many times. The rearrangement joins TRBV5-1 to TRBJ2-1; 11 nucleotides align to TRBD1. Germline CDR1 and CDR2: SGHRS and YFSETQ. J lost 6 bases, V lost 5 bases, and 10 bases had no gene match. The CDR3 is 16 amino acids. CDR3 amino acids: CASRGQGGTLSNEQFF. CDR3 DNA sequence: TGCGCCAGCAGGGGACAGGGGGGGACCCTTTCCAATGAGCAGTTCTTC.

This clonotype was picked up many times. This chain links TRBV5-1 with TRBJ2-2; a possible D gene is TRBD2 (5 bases). CDR1 is SGHRS and CDR2 is YFSETQ in the germline V gene. The CDR3 has 15 residues. The germline V and J ends were trimmed by 0 bases and 5 bases, with 11 bases remaining between them. CDR3 nucleotides: TGCGCCAGCAGCTTGGAGGCTAGCCGTACCGGGGAGCTGTTTTTT. Amino acids: CASSLEASRTGELFF.

Only a few counts were recorded for this clonotype. The chain employs TRBV5-1 and TRBJ2-6; unclear D gene. This CDR3 has 15 amino acids. The germline gives CDR1 SGHRS, CDR2 YFSETQ. V lost 4 bases, J lost 0 bases, and 8 bases lay in between. CDR3 nucleotides: TGCGCCAGCAGCGTTCCGACCTCTGGGGCCAACGTCCTGACTTTC. Protein product: CASSVPTSGANVLTF.

This clonotype was detected ten times or more. The V and J genes are TRBV15 and TRBJ2-7; 7 positions match TRBD2. Germline trimming cut 0 bases from V and 3 bases from J; bases unmatched to any gene: 8. CDR1 is LNHNV and CDR2 is YYDKDF in the germline V gene (reference sequence). CDR3 length equals 16 residues. The CDR3 reads CATSREGLAESYEQYF. CDR3 DNA: TGTGCCACCAGCAGAGAGGGCCTAGCGGAAAGCTACGAGCAGTACTTC.

J is TRBJ2-5 and V is TRBV5-1; D uncertain. This CDR3 is built from 13 residues. V lost 3 bases and J 2 bases, leaving 8 bases between the germline ends. The V gene's germline CDR1 is SGHRS and CDR2 YFSETQ. This chain's CDR3 is CASSSMGQETQYF. As DNA, the CDR3 is TGCGCCAGCAGCTCCATGGGGCAAGAGACCCAGTACTTC.

This clonotype has just a few counts. The chain combines TRBV5-5 with TRBJ2-2, with 7 positions matching TRBD1. CDR1 SGHKS and CDR2 YYEKEE come from the germline V gene (reference sequence). The J segment lost 2 bases and the V segment lost 4 bases, leaving 5 bases of the junction unmatched. The CDR3 has 15 amino acids. As DNA, the CDR3 is TGTGCCAGCAGCCCTTGGGACAGTAACACCGGGGAGCTGTTTTTT. This encodes CASSPWDSNTGELFF.

This clonotype occurred a few times. This chain links TRBV4-2 with TRBJ1-2; no firm D call. This CDR3 is built from 17 residues. V lost 0 bases and J 0 bases, leaving 14 bases between the germline ends. Germline V gene data show CDR1 as LGHNA and CDR2 as YNFKEQ. The CDR3 region has the DNA TGTGCCAGCAGCCAAGATACCTTCGGACGCTCTAACTATGGCTACACCTTC. The encoded protein is CASSQDTFGRSNYGYTF.

This clonotype has only a few counts. The chain uses TRBV5-6 and TRBJ1-2; D unresolved. V lost 6 bases to trimming and J lost 0 bases, with 18 bases between them. There are 16 residues in the CDR3. Per germline, CDR1 SGHDT and CDR2 YYEEEE. CDR3 sequence: CASTALETPANYGYTF. CDR3 DNA: TGTGCCAGCACCGCCTTAGAGACACCGGCTAACTATGGCTACACCTTC.

This clonotype was picked up many times. The chain carries TRBV4-1 and TRBJ2-7, with TRBD2 matching over 12 bases. Germline values: CDR1 MGHRA, CDR2 YSYEKL. Trimming cost V 3 bases and J 2 bases; bases outside gene matches: 5. This CDR3 is built from 16 residues. The CDR3 bases are TGCGCCAGCAGCCACCCTGGACTAGCGGGGACCTACGAGCAGTACTTC. This encodes CASSHPGLAGTYEQYF.

This clonotype was picked up a small number of times. The chain carries TRBV6-1 and TRBJ2-2, with TRBD2 identical over 7 bases. V shed 4 bases and J 1 base; nucleotides not matched to a gene: 3. The CDR3 totals 15 residues. Germline assignment: CDR1 MNHNS and CDR2 SASEGT. CDR3 bases: TGTGCCAGCAGTGTCAAGCGGGGGAACACCGGGGAGCTGTTTTTT. Its translation: CASSVKRGNTGELFF.

The table lists this clonotype with a few counts. The gene calls are TRBV20-1 and TRBJ2-1; D not certain. The CDR3 runs 13 residues. V gave up 1 base and J gave up 3 bases, with 7 bases separating them. Germline CDR1 and CDR2: DFQATT and SNEGSKA (reference sequence). CDR3 coding DNA: TGCAGTGCTAGAGCCCTCGTCTACAATGAGCAGTTCTTC. Translated: CSARALVYNEQFF.

The chain carries TRBV12-3 or TRBV12-4 and TRBJ2-2, with 10 bases fitting TRBD2. With 6 bases clipped from V and 1 base from J, the junction kept 8 bases outside the gene matches. The CDR3 sequence is 17 residues long. The CDR3 DNA is TGTGCCAGCAGACGACGGACTAGCGGTTTGAACACCGGGGAGCTGTTTTTT. Translated, it gives CASRRRTSGLNTGELFF.

This clonotype was seen at least ten times. The chain carries TRBV12-3 or TRBV12-4 and TRBJ2-2, with D unclear. CDR3 length equals 12 residues. V lost 0 bases to trimming and J lost 6 bases, with 2 bases between them. The CDR3 nucleotides read TGTGCCAGCAGTTTAGCTCCCGGGGAGCTGTTTTTT. This codes for CASSLAPGELFF.

This clonotype was seen at least ten times. This chain uses TRBV15 with TRBJ1-4; possibly TRBD1 for D (6 bases). Germline V gene lookup returns CDR1 LNHNV and CDR2 YYDKDF (reference sequence). This CDR3 contains 14 residues. Trimming shortened V by 0 bases and J by 8 bases, and 10 bases separated the two germline ends. The CDR3 sequence is CATSRDRDKEKLFF. CDR3 nucleotide sequence: TGTGCCACCAGCAGAGATCGGGACAAAGAAAAACTGTTTTTT.

This clonotype showed up many times. This chain links TRBV5-1 with TRBJ1-2, with 8 bases fitting TRBD1. The germline V gene has CDR1 SGHRS and CDR2 YFSETQ. This CDR3 comprises 15 residues. Unmatched junction bases numbered 12, after V lost 5 bases and J lost 6 bases. CDR3 DNA sequence: TGCGCCAGCAGTCGGGGGCCGACAGGGGAGAATGGCTACACCTTC. This gives the protein CASSRGPTGENGYTF.

In its sample, this clonotype was seen a few times. This clone may be a read error of a much larger clone one base away. This chain links TRBV5-1 with TRBJ1-2; TRBD1 matches 8 bases. CDR1 and CDR2 from the germline V gene are SGHRS and YFSETQ. This CDR3 comprises 16 residues. The CDR3 loop reads CASSLHPGQENYGDTF. CDR3 DNA: TGCGCCAGCAGCCTCCACCCGGGACAGGAGAACTATGGCGACACCTTC.

Many counts were recorded for this clonotype. This chain uses TRBV20-1 with TRBJ1-1, with a possible D match to TRBD1 (6 bases). The V and J ends lost 4 bases and 1 base respectively, with 7 bases between them. The germline gives CDR1 DFQATT, CDR2 SNEGSKA (reference sequence). The CDR3 contains 12 residues. The CDR3 loop is CSAIRGNTEAFF. The CDR3, as DNA: TGCAGTGCTATCAGGGGGAACACTGAAGCTTTCTTT.

This clonotype has a count of ten or more. The chain uses TRBV20-1 and TRBJ2-1, with 10 bases lining up with TRBD2. Germline lookup yields CDR1 DFQATT and CDR2 SNEGSKA (reference sequence). The CDR3 is 16 residues long. The trim removed 3 bases at V and 7 bases at J, leaving 12 bases unmatched. CDR3 region: CSASDLAGVIRNEQFF. The CDR3 nucleotides read TGCAGTGCTAGTGATCTAGCGGGGGTTATTAGGAATGAGCAGTTCTTC.

Only a few counts were recorded for this clonotype. This chain connects TRBV15 to TRBJ2-2, with D possibly matching TRBD1 (5 bases). V lost 8 bases and J 4 bases, leaving 14 bases between the germline ends. Germline V CDR1 and CDR2: LNHNV, YYDKDF (reference sequence). This CDR3 is 14 amino acids long. The CDR3 bases are TGTGCCACCCGAAGAAGGGGCATCACCGGGGAGCTGTTTTTT. Its translation is CATRRRGITGELFF.

This clonotype was seen a handful of times. The gene calls are TRBV5-1 and TRBJ2-7; TRBD1 aligns across 10 bases. Trimming removed 4 bases from V and 2 bases from J; junction bases left unmatched: 9. This CDR3 is built from 16 residues. Germline assignment: CDR1 SGHRS and CDR2 YFSETQ. The CDR3 region is CASSPGQGTPTYEQYF. The CDR3 DNA sequence: TGCGCCAGCAGCCCGGGACAGGGGACACCCACCTACGAGCAGTACTTC.

This clonotype has a handful of counts. The V call is TRBV12-3 or TRBV12-4, the J call TRBJ1-2; D might be TRBD1 (6 bases). V was pared by 5 bases and J by 8 bases, with 15 bases between. This CDR3 is 13 amino acids long. CDR3 sequence reads: CASSPGTSEGYTF. In nucleotides, the CDR3 is TGTGCCAGCAGTCCCGGGACATCTGAGGGCTACACCTTC.